This TCR beta chain came from a study of blood T cell repertoires in COVID-19. Clones were read by immunoSEQ multiplex PCR, and TCRdb kept only the in-frame ones, dropping some. This table has just over 80,000 clones, under 90% appearing once. Per germline, CDR1 LGHDT and CDR2 YNNKEL (reference sequence). V lost 0 bases and J lost 2, with 8 bases in between. This CDR3 is built from 14 residues. Sequenced sample: peripheral blood. The sequence was collected from a man aged 80 or over with acute or convalescent COVID-19. V gene TRBV3-1 (or the pseudogene TRBV3-2) combines with J gene TRBJ2-7, with D unclear. The CDR3 nucleotides read TGTGCCAGCAGCCAAGATGGGCTACCCTACGAGCAGTACTTC. It yields the protein CASSQDGLPYEQYF.